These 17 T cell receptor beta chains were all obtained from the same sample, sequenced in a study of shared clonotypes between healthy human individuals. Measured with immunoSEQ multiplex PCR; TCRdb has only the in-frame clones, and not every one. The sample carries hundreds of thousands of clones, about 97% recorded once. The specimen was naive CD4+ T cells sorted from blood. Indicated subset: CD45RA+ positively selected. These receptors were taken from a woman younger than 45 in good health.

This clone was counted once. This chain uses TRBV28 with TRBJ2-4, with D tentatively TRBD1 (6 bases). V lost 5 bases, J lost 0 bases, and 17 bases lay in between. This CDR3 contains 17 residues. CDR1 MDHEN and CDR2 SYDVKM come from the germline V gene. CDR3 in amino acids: CASSPPLGTLAKNIQYF. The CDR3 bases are TGTGCCAGCAGTCCCCCCTTGGGGACACTAGCCAAAAACATTCAGTACTTC.

In DNA form, the CDR3 reads TGTGCCAGTAGTGGGCCTCACTATGGCTACACCTTC. It translates to CASSGPHYGYTF. The chain carries TRBV19 and TRBJ1-2; D not resolved. Deletions cut 5 bases from V and 3 bases from J, with 7 bases between. From germline, CDR1 is LNHDA and CDR2 SQIVND (reference sequence). This CDR3 is 12 amino acids long.

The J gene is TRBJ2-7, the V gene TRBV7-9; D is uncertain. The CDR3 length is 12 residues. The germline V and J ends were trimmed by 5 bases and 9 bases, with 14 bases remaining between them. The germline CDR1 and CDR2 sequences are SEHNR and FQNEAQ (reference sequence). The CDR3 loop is CASSENWVPQYF. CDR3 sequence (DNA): TGTGCCAGCAGCGAAAATTGGGTCCCGCAGTACTTC.

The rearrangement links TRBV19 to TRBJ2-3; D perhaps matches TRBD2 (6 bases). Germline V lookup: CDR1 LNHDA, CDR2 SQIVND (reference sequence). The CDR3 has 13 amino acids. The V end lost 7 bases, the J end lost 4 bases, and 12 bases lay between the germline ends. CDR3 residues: CASKLAWADTQYF. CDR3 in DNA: TGTGCCAGTAAGCTAGCGTGGGCAGATACGCAGTATTTT.

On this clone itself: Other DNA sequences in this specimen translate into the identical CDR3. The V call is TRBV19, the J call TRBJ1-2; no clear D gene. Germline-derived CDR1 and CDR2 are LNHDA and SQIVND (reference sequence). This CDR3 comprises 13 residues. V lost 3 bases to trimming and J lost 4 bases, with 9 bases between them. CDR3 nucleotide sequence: TGTGCCAGTAGTATTCGTGGAGCCTATGGCTACACCTTC. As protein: CASSIRGAYGYTF.

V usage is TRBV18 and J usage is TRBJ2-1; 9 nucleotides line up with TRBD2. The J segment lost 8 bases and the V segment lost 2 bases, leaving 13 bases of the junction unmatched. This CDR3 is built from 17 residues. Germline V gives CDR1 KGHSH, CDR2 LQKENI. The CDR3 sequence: CASSPRIGAGGEDEQFF. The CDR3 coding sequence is TGTGCCAGCTCACCAAGGATCGGAGCGGGAGGAGAGGATGAGCAGTTCTTC.

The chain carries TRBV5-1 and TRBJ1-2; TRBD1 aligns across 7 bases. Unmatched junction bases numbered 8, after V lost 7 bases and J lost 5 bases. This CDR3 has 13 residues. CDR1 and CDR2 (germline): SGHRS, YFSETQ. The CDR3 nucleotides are TGCGCCAGCCGAGGACAGGACTCTTATGGCTACACCTTC. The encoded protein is CASRGQDSYGYTF.

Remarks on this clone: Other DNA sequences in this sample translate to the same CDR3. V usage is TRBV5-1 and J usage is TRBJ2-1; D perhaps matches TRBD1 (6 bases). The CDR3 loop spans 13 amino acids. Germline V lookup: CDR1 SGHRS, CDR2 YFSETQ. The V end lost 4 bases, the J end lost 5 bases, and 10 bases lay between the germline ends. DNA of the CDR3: TGCGCCAGCAGCCTCGGGACAAACAATGAGCAGTTCTTC. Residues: CASSLGTNNEQFF.

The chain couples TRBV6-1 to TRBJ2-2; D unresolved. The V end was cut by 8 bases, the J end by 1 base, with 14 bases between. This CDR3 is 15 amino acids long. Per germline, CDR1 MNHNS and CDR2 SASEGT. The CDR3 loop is CASAVLGRNTGELFF. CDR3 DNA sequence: TGTGCCAGCGCCGTTCTAGGTCGGAACACCGGGGAGCTGTTTTTT.

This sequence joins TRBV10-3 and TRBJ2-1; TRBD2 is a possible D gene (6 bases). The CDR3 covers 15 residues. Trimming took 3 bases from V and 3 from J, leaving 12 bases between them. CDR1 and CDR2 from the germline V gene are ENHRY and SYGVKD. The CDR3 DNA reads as TGTGCCATCAGTGAAGGGGAGGCCCGCTACAATGAGCAGTTCTTC. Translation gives CAISEGEARYNEQFF.

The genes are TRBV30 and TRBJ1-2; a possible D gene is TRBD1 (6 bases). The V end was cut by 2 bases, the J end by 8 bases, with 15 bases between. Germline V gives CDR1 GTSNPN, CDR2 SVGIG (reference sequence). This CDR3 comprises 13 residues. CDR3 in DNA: TGTGCCTGGAGTAGGCAGGGGCTTCGAGGCTACACCTTC. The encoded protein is CAWSRQGLRGYTF.

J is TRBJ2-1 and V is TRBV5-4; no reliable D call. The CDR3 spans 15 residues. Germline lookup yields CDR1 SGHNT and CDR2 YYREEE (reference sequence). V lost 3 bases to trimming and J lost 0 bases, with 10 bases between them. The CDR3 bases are TGTGCCAGCAGCTCAACTGGAAGCTCCTACAATGAGCAGTTCTTC. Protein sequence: CASSSTGSSYNEQFF.

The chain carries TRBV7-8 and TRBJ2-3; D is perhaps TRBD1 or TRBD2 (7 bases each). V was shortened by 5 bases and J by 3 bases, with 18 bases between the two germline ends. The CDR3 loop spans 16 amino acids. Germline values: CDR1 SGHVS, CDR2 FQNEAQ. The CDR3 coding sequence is TGTGCCAGCAGCCTCGAAAACAGGGGAGGGACAGATACGCAGTATTTT. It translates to CASSLENRGGTDTQYF.

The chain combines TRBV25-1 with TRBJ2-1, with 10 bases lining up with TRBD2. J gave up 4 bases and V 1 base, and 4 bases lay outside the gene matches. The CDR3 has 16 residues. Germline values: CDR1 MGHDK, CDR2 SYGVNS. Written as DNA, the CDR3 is TGTGCCAGCAGTGAATTTGGGACTAGCGTATACAATGAGCAGTTCTTC. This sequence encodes CASSEFGTSVYNEQFF.

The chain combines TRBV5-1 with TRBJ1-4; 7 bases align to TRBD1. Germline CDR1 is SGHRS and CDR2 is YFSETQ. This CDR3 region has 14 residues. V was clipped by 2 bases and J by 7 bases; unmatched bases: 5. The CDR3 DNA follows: TGCGCCAGCAGCTTCACAGGGGATTCTGAAAAACTGTTTTTT. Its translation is CASSFTGDSEKLFF. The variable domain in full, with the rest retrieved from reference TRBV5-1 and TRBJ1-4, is KAGVTQTPRYLIKTRGQQVTLSCSPISGHRSVSWYQQTPGQGLQFLFEYFSETQRNKGNFPGRFSGRQFSNSRSEMNVSTLELGDSALYLCASSFTGDSEKLFFGSGTQLSVL.

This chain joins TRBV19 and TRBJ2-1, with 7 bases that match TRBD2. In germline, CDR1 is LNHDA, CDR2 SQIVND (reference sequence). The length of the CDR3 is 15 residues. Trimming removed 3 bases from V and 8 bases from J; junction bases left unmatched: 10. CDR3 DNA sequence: TGTGCCAGTAGTATCTCAGCGGGGAACCTCCATGAGCAGTTCTTC. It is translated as CASSISAGNLHEQFF.

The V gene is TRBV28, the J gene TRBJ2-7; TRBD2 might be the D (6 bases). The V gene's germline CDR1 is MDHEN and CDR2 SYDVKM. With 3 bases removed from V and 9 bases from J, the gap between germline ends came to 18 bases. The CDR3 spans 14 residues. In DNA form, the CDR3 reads TGTGCCAGCAGTTTCGGGGTTGGGATAGCGGTGCAGTACTTC. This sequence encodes CASSFGVGIAVQYF.